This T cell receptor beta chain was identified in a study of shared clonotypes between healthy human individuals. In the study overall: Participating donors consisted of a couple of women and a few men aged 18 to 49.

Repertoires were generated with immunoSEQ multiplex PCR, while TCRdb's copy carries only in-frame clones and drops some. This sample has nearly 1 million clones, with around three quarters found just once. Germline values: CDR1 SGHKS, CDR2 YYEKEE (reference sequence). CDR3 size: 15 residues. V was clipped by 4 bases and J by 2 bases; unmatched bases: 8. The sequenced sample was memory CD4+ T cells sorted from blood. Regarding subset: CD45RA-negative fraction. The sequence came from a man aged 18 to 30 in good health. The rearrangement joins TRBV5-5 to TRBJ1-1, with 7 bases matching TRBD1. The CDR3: CASSVVDRVNTEAFF. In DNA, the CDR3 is TGTGCCAGCAGCGTAGTAGACAGGGTTAACACTGAAGCTTTCTTT.